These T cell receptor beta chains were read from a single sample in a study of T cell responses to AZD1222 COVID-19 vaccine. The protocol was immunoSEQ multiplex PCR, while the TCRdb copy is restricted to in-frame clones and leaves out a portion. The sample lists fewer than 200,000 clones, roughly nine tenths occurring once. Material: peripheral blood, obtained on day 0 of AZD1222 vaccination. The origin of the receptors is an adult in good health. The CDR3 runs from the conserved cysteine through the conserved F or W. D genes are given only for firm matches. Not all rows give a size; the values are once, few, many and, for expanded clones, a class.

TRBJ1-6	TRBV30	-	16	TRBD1	TGTGCCCATAAAAGCTCAGGGGGTAGGGATAATTCACCCCTCCACTTT	CAHKSSGGRDNSPLHF
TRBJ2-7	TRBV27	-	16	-	TGTGCCAGCAGTTTATCGGCAGGGATTTTATCCTACGAGCAGTGCTTC	CASSLSAGILSYEQCF
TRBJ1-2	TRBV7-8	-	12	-	TGTGCCAGCAGCTTGGGTTGGGAAGGCTACACCTTC	CASSLGWEGYTF
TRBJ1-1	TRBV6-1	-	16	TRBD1	TGTGCCAGCAGTGAAGCAGACAGGGCGGGAAGGACTGAAGCTTTCTTT	CASSEADRAGRTEAFF
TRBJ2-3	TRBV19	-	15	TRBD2	TGTGCCAGTAGTGTAGCGGGAAGTGGAACAGATACGCAGTATTTT	CASSVAGSGTDTQYF
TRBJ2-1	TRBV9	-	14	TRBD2	TGTGCCAGCAGCGTTAGCGGGAGCGTAAATGAGCAGTTCTTC	CASSVSGSVNEQFF
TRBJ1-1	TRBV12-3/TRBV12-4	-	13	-	TGTGCCAGCAGTAGAGGGTCGTCCCCTGAAGCTTTCTTT	CASSRGSSPEAFF
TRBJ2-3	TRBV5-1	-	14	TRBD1	TGCGCCAGCAGCTTACAGGGGGCGGGGGATACGCAGTATTTT	CASSLQGAGDTQYF
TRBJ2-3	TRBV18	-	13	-	TGTGCCAGCTCACCCTCAGGGGTGGATACGCAGTATTTT	CASSPSGVDTQYF
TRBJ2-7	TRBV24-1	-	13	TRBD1	TGTGCCACCAGTGATTACAGGGGGCTCGAGCAGTACTTC	CATSDYRGLEQYF
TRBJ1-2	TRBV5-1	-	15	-	TGCGCCAGCAGCTTGGGCTTTGGAGGGGTTGATGGCTACACCTTC	CASSLGFGGVDGYTF
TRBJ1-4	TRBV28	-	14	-	TGTGCCAGCAGTTTTACAGGGTCAATCGAAAAACTGTTTTTT	CASSFTGSIEKLFF
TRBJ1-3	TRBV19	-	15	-	TGTGCCAGTAGTAAGGGCATGAGCTCTGGAAACACCATATATTTT	CASSKGMSSGNTIYF
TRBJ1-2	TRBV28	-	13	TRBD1	TGTGCCAGCAGAGCTCCAGGGGGCAATGGCTACACCTTC	CASRAPGGNGYTF
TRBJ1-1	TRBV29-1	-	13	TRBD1	TGCAGCGCTAGGGGACAGGGGGCTGGGGAAGCTTTCTTT	CSARGQGAGEAFF
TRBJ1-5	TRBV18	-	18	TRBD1	TGTGCCAGCTCACCCGAGACAGGGGCTCGATATAGCAATCAGCCCCAGCATTTT	CASSPETGARYSNQPQHF
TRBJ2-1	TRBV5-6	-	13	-	TGTGCCAGCAGCCCAGGTCGGGGCAATGAGCAGTTCTTC	CASSPGRGNEQFF
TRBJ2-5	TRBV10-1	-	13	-	TGCGCCAGCAGAGCCGGGACGGCCGAGACCCAGTACTTC	CASRAGTAETQYF
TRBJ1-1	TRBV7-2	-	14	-	TGTGCCAGCAGCCATGGGCCCGGGAACACTGAAGCTTTCTTT	CASSHGPGNTEAFF
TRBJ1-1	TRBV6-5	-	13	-	TGTGCCAGCAGGGGGGGCCTAAGGACTGAAGCTTTCTTT	CASRGGLRTEAFF
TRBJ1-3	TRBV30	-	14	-	TGTGCCTGGAGTGTAGGGGATTCTGGAAACACCATATATTTT	CAWSVGDSGNTIYF
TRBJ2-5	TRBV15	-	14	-	TGTGCCACCAGCAGAGATGACTTCCAAGAGACCCAGTACTTC	CATSRDDFQETQYF
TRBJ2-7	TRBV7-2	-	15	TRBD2	TGTGCCAGCCTTATAGCGGGAACCGTCTCCTACGAGCAGTACTTC	CASLIAGTVSYEQYF
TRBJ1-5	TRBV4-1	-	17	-	TGCGCCAGCAGCCCATCCGGGGGGCTATTTAGCAATCAGCCCCAGCATTTT	CASSPSGGLFSNQPQHF
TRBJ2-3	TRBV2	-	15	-	TGTGCCAGCAGTCCCAAGACTACTTCCACAGATACGCAGTATTTT	CASSPKTTSTDTQYF
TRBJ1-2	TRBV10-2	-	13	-	TGCGCCAGCAGTGCCGGTTCTAACTATGGCTACACCTTC	CASSAGSNYGYTF
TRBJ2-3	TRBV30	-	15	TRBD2	TGTGCCTGGAATATTCTAGCGGGGCACACAGATACGCAGTATTTT	CAWNILAGHTDTQYF
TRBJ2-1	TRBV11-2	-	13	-	TGTGCCAGCAGCTCCTCCGGGGGCAATGAGCAGTTCTTC	CASSSSGGNEQFF
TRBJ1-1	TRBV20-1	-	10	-	TGCAGTGCTAAATACACTGAAGCTTTCTTT	CSAKYTEAFF
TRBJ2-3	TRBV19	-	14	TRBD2	TGTGCCAGTAGAGTGGTAAGCGGGAGTACTCCGCAGTATTTT	CASRVVSGSTPQYF
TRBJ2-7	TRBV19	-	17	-	TGTGCCAGTAGTATAGATCATTCGGCGGGATCGTCTTACGAGCAGTACTTC	CASSIDHSAGSSYEQYF
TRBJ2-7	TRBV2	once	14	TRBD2	TGTGCCAGCAGGGCCGGACTAGACACCTACGAGCAGTACTTC	CASRAGLDTYEQYF
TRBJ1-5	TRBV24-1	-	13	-	TGTGCCACCAGTCAAGGATTGGATCAGCCCCAGCATTTT	CATSQGLDQPQHF
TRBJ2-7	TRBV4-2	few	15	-	TGTGCCAGCAGCCAAGAAGGGACTGGCTCCTACGAGCAGTACTTC	CASSQEGTGSYEQYF
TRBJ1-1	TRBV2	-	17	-	TGTGCCAGCAGTGAACGCGGCAGCCAGTCGCGTGGCACTGAAGCTTTCTTT	CASSERGSQSRGTEAFF
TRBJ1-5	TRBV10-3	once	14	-	TGTGCCATCAGCGGGGGCCTTAGCAATCAGCCCCAGCATTTT	CAISGGLSNQPQHF
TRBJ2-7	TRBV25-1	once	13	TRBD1	TGTGCCAGCAGTCCTTCAGGGGGCAACGAGCAGTACTTC	CASSPSGGNEQYF
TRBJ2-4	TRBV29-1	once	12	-	TGCAGCGTTTATGGAGGGTCGAACATTCAGTACTTC	CSVYGGSNIQYF
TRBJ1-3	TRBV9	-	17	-	TGTGCCAGCAGCGTAGCTTGGGATCTGGGCCCTGGAAACACCATATATTTT	CASSVAWDLGPGNTIYF
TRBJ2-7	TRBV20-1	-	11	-	TGCAGTGCTAGTGCGTACTACGAGCAGTACTTC	CSASAYYEQYF